This T cell receptor beta chain was identified during a study of response to subunit inactivated influenza vaccine. Findings and limits, study-wide: Authors suggested each seasonal influenza vaccination recruits few new T cells.

The CDR3 extends over 13 amino acids. Germline CDR1 reads SGHRS; CDR2 reads YFSETQ. J was trimmed by 7 bases and V by 4 bases; bases with no gene match: 4. TCRdb recomputed calls from the RT-PCR reads with MiXCR, one row per CDR3 protein. The top ten hold about 9.3% of the sample, which has about 310,000 distinct CDR3 sequences, over 20% seen once. Details on this clonotype: Its antigen is not identified.

V gene TRBV5-1 combines with J gene TRBJ2-2, with TRBD2 matching over 7 bases. The clonotype originates from a man between 50 and 69 years old who received an inactivated influenza vaccine. The material was PBMCs from blood, obtained 21 months after vaccination. CDR3 in DNA: TGCGCCAGCAGCGGAAGCGGGATCGGGGAGCTGTTTTTT. Its protein product is CASSGSGIGELFF.